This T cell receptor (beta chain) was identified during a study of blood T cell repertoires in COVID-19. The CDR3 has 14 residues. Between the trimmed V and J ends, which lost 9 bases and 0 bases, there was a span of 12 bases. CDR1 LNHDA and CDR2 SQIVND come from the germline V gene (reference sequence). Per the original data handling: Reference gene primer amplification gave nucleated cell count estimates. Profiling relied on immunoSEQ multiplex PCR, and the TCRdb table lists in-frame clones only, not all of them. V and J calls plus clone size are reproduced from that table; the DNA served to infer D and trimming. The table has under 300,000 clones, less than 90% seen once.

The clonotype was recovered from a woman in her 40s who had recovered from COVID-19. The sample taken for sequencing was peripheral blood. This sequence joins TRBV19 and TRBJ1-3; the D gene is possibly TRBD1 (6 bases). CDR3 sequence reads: CASDTGSSGNTIYF. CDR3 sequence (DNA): TGTGCCAGCGACACAGGGAGCTCTGGAAACACCATATATTTT.